This entry lists 15 T cell receptor beta chains sequenced from one sample in a study of blood T cell repertoires in COVID-19. Profiling relied on immunoSEQ multiplex PCR, and the TCRdb table lists in-frame clones only, not all of them. Of about 240,000 clones listed, more than 75% are singletons. What was sequenced was peripheral blood. The receptors originated from a woman aged 55-70 years with active or convalescent COVID-19.

The chain joins TRBV7-9 to TRBJ2-1; D may be TRBD2 (6 bases). Between the trimmed V and J ends, which lost 6 bases and 0 bases, there was a span of 18 bases. This CDR3 contains 17 residues. The germline gives CDR1 SEHNR, CDR2 FQNEAQ (reference sequence). The CDR3 reads CASRKTAYGSSYNEQFF. The CDR3 DNA reads as TGTGCCAGCAGAAAAACAGCCTACGGGAGCTCCTACAATGAGCAGTTCTTC.

This chain links TRBV5-1 with TRBJ2-7; 9 bases map to TRBD1. CDR1 is SGHRS and CDR2 is YFSETQ in the germline V gene. V shed 0 bases and J 6 bases; nucleotides not matched to a gene: 7. CDR3 length: 15 amino acids. Written as DNA, the CDR3 is TGCGCCAGCAGCTTGGGTGGACAGGGGAGAGGCGAGCAGTACTTC. This gives the protein CASSLGGQGRGEQYF.

The chain joins TRBV12-1 to TRBJ2-3; the D segment call TRBD2 is taken from the table without a DNA check. TRBV12-1 is classified as a pseudogene. This CDR3 region has 18 residues. The CDR3: CASSRGRGTRASTDTQYF. CDR3 sequence (DNA): TGTGCCAGCAGCCGAGGGCGCGGGACCAGGGCTAGCACAGATACGCAGTATTTT.

This chain connects TRBV6-1 to TRBJ1-6; 8 bases fit TRBD1. Germline trimming cut 4 bases from V and 2 bases from J; bases unmatched to any gene: 7. The V gene's germline CDR1 is MNHNS and CDR2 SASEGT. CDR3 size: 17 residues. CDR3 sequence: CASSVQQGVTYNSPLHF. The CDR3, as DNA: TGTGCCAGCAGTGTTCAACAGGGGGTAACCTATAATTCACCCCTCCACTTT.

The chain links TRBV16 to TRBJ2-3, with a weak D call TRBD1 (5 bases). Germline CDR1 reads KGHSY; CDR2 reads FQNENV. This CDR3 has 16 residues. V was clipped by 1 base and J by 0 bases, with 11 bases between them. The CDR3 sequence: CASSQWTSTSTDTQYF. DNA for the CDR3: TGTGCCAGCAGCCAATGGACAAGTACTAGCACAGATACGCAGTATTTT.

The chain carries TRBV5-3 and TRBJ1-5, with 8 nucleotides matching TRBD1. TRBV5-3 is an ORF, with its function uncertain. CDR3 length: 15 residues. The V segment lost 2 bases and the J segment 4 bases; nucleotides outside the gene matches: 5. The CDR3 spells CARSFGQGSNQPQHF. For the CDR3, the DNA is TGTGCCAGAAGCTTCGGACAGGGAAGTAATCAGCCCCAGCATTTT.

J is TRBJ1-3 and V is TRBV18, with TRBD1 matching over 8 bases. The CDR3 has 16 amino acids. With V trimmed by 4 bases and J by 7 bases, 12 bases remained unmatched. Germline assignment: CDR1 KGHSH and CDR2 LQKENI. The CDR3 region has the DNA TGTGCCAGCTCACGATCGACCGGGACAGGCCCTAACACCATATATTTT. This codes for CASSRSTGTGPNTIYF.

The CDR3 sequence is CASSLYGGVNYGYTF. The CDR3 region has the DNA TGTGCCAGCAGTTTATATGGGGGGGTCAACTATGGCTACACCTTC. J is TRBJ1-2 and V is TRBV27, with D maybe TRBD1 (5 bases). The CDR3 is 15 residues long. Germline CDR1 MNHEY, CDR2 SMNVEV (reference sequence). Between the trimmed V and J ends, which lost 1 base and 2 bases, there was a span of 11 bases.

The rearrangement uses TRBV28 and TRBJ1-2; unclear D gene. The germline V gene encodes CDR1 MDHEN and CDR2 SYDVKM. The CDR3 covers 13 residues. Trimming stripped 3 bases from V and 8 bases from J, with 13 bases between. CDR3 amino acids: CASSFFSVQGYTF. CDR3 nucleotide sequence: TGTGCCAGCAGTTTTTTCAGTGTGCAGGGCTACACCTTC.

The genes are TRBV18 and TRBJ2-1, with TRBD2 matching over 11 bases. The V gene's germline CDR1 is KGHSH and CDR2 LQKENI. The CDR3 consists of 17 residues. V lost 0 bases and J lost 5; bases outside the gene matches: 6. The CDR3 sequence is CASSPPALAGGHNEQFF. For the CDR3, the DNA is TGTGCCAGCTCACCACCGGCGCTAGCGGGGGGTCACAATGAGCAGTTCTTC.

This chain uses TRBV6-1 with TRBJ2-1; a weak D match, TRBD2 (5 bases). Germline CDR1 and CDR2: MNHNS and SASEGT. The V gene lost 0 bases and the J gene lost 4 bases, with 10 bases spanning the gap. The CDR3 runs to 15 residues. The CDR3 DNA is TGTGCCAGCAGTGAAGCGAGTGGAGGATACAATGAGCAGTTCTTC. Its protein product is CASSEASGGYNEQFF.

The V call is TRBV6-2 or TRBV6-3, the J call TRBJ2-7, with 12 bases that match TRBD2. Germline V gene data show CDR1 as MNHEY and CDR2 as SVGEGT. With 6 bases clipped from V and 4 bases from J, the junction kept 4 bases outside the gene matches. The CDR3 spans 14 residues. CDR3 bases: TGTGCCAGCAGCTCGACTAGCGGGGGTTACGAGCAGTACTTC. This gives the protein CASSSTSGGYEQYF.

This chain links TRBV10-3 with TRBJ1-2; 8 nucleotides align to TRBD1. The CDR3 consists of 13 residues. Trimming cost V 3 bases and J 4 bases; bases outside gene matches: 1. CDR1 is ENHRY and CDR2 is SYGVKD in the germline V gene. CDR3 sequence: CAISEQGVYGYTF. Here the CDR3 DNA reads TGTGCCATCAGTGAACAGGGGGTCTATGGCTACACCTTC.

DNA of the CDR3: TGTGCCAGCAGTTACTCGAGACTAGCGGGGCAAGATACGCAGTATTTT. It yields the protein CASSYSRLAGQDTQYF. The chain employs TRBV6-5 and TRBJ2-3, with 11 bases that match TRBD2. V lost 0 bases, J lost 5 bases, and 4 bases stayed unmatched. The CDR3 contains 16 residues. Germline CDR1 is MNHEY and CDR2 is SVGAGI.

This clone occurred a few times. The V gene is TRBV12-3 or TRBV12-4, the J gene TRBJ1-1, with TRBD1 as a possible D gene (5 bases). The CDR3 is 13 residues long. The V gene lost 4 bases and the J gene lost 1 base, with 7 bases spanning the gap. CDR3 amino acids: CASSSDKNTEAFF. CDR3 in DNA: TGTGCCAGCAGTTCGGACAAGAACACTGAAGCTTTCTTT.